This T cell receptor (beta chain) was captured in a study of blood T cells in healthy people across ages. This CDR3 is built from 11 residues. Germline CDR1 MNHEY, CDR2 SVGAGI. V lost 6 bases, J lost 4 bases, and 4 bases lay in between. With a J-beta primer mix and a sample-barcoded 5' primer, a second PCR ran about 6 to 11 cycles. Each single sample gave us at least 2.5 million CDR3-containing paired-end reads. A single record per CDR3 protein comes from TCRdb applying MiXCR to the 5' RACE reads. Of about 1.8 million distinct CDR3 sequences listed, around half are singletons. As to this clonotype: Antigen: not known.

Study-wide results and limits: Age advanced and TCR beta diversity per million T cells fell, roughly linearly. In long-lived donors, naive CD4+ cell counts and diversity exceeded those of aged donors.

The origin of this receptor is a woman between 40 and 55 years old in good health. V and J are TRBV6-5 and TRBJ2-4; D remains unclear. The sample comprised blood. Here the CDR3 reads CASREKNIQYF. DNA of the CDR3: TGTGCCAGCAGAGAAAAAAACATTCAGTACTTC.